The rows below give T cell receptor beta chains drawn from one sample of a study of blood T cell repertoires in COVID-19. TCRdb's copy holds only in-frame clones and misses some; the assay was immunoSEQ multiplex PCR. This table has some 350,000 clones, 70% to 90% appearing once. The sample consisted of PBMCs or T cells enriched from blood (not recorded which). These receptors were taken from a woman between 25 and 40 years old who had recovered from COVID-19. CDR3s include the opening cysteine and the closing phenylalanine or tryptophan. A D gene is named only where the DNA matches it firmly. The listing skips clone size in some rows; elsewhere it reads once, few, many or a size class.

v_gene	j_gene	d_gene	abundance	CDR3nt	CDR3aa
TRBV2	TRBJ2-5	-	-	TGTGCCAGCGACGGGGCTAGCGAGGGGAAAGAGACCCAGTACTTC	CASDGASEGKETQYF
TRBV6-4	TRBJ2-2	-	-	TGTGCCAGCCAGGAGGATGGGGACACCGGGGAGCTGTTTTTT	CASQEDGDTGELFF
TRBV19	TRBJ2-1	TRBD2	-	TGTGCCAGTAGTATCCTCGGGACTAGCGGCTACAATGAGCAGTTCTTC	CASSILGTSGYNEQFF
TRBV5-4	TRBJ1-1	-	-	TGTGCCAGCAGCTATTCCTCCGACACTGAAGCTTTCTTT	CASSYSSDTEAFF
TRBV5-1	TRBJ1-1	-	-	TGCGCCAGCAGACCGGGGGGAAACACTGAAGCTTTCTTT	CASRPGGNTEAFF
TRBV7-9	TRBJ1-2	-	-	TGTGCCAGCAGGGCCACTACAGGTCCTAACTATGGCTACACCTTC	CASRATTGPNYGYTF
TRBV6-5	TRBJ1-2	-	-	TGTGCCAGCAGTTACACGGGGGGGGACGTCGATGGCTACACCTTC	CASSYTGGDVDGYTF
TRBV28	TRBJ1-4	-	-	TGTGCCACGCTAGCTAATGAAAAACTGTTTTTT	CATLANEKLFF
TRBV18	TRBJ1-1	TRBD1	once	TGTGCCAGCTCACCGGCGGACAGGGTGAACACTGAAGCTTTCTTT	CASSPADRVNTEAFF
TRBV5-1	TRBJ1-2	TRBD1	-	TGCGCCAGCAGCTTAGGGACAGCGGTTGGCTACACCTTC	CASSLGTAVGYTF
TRBV4-1	TRBJ1-3	TRBD1	-	TGCGCCAGCAGCCCGCGGACAGGGGGCGAAAACACCATATATTTT	CASSPRTGGENTIYF
TRBV5-5	TRBJ2-7	TRBD1	-	TGTGCCAGCAGCTTACGTCGCCAGGGGGAGTACGAGCAGTACTTC	CASSLRRQGEYEQYF
TRBV6-5	TRBJ1-1	-	-	TGTGCCAGCAGTTACTCGGGCGCTGAAGCTTTCTTT	CASSYSGAEAFF
TRBV2	TRBJ1-1	-	-	TGTGCCAGCACCTTCGTCTTGCTAGAAGAAGCTTTCTTT	CASTFVLLEEAFF
TRBV24-1	TRBJ2-7	TRBD1	-	TGTGCCACCAGTTGGGGACAGGAGCTATTCTACGAGCAGTACTTC	CATSWGQELFYEQYF
TRBV2	TRBJ1-6	-	-	TGTGCCAGCTCACAGGATCAGGTTTATAATTCACCCCTCCACTTT	CASSQDQVYNSPLHF
TRBV29-1	TRBJ1-2	TRBD1	-	TGCAGCGTTGGGCGGACAGGGGGTATAGGATATGGCTACACCTTC	CSVGRTGGIGYGYTF
TRBV7-2	TRBJ1-2	TRBD1	-	TGTGCCAGCAGCCGGACAGGGATCGGCTATGGCTACACCTTC	CASSRTGIGYGYTF
TRBV7-9	TRBJ1-2	-	-	TGTGCCAGCAGCTTAGGTTCAGCGGTCTATGGCTACACCTTC	CASSLGSAVYGYTF
TRBV6-4	TRBJ2-3	-	-	TGTGCCAGCAGTGAGGCGGGGCTGGCAGATACGCAGTATTTT	CASSEAGLADTQYF
TRBV10-3	TRBJ2-7	-	-	TGTGCCATCATAGGGGTCCACTCCTACGAGCAGTACTTC	CAIIGVHSYEQYF
TRBV7-2	TRBJ2-2	TRBD1	-	TGTGCCAGCAACACAGGGGGGTACACCGGGGAGCTGTTTTTT	CASNTGGYTGELFF
TRBV30	TRBJ1-1	-	-	TGTGCCTGGAGGGATAATCAGGGAAGGGCTTTCTTT	CAWRDNQGRAFF
TRBV19	TRBJ1-5	-	-	TGTGCCAGTATTGAACAGGGATTTGGCAATCAGCCCCAGCATTTT	CASIEQGFGNQPQHF
TRBV18	TRBJ2-7	TRBD1	-	TGTGCCAGCTCACCAGGGACAGGGTTCTCCTACGAGCAGTACTTC	CASSPGTGFSYEQYF
TRBV2	TRBJ1-1	-	-	TGTGCCAGCAGTGTTCGGCAGCGGAACACTGAAGCTTTCTTT	CASSVRQRNTEAFF
TRBV4-1	TRBJ2-5	-	-	TGCGCCAGCAGCCGAGGAGGGGCCGAGACCCAGTACTTC	CASSRGGAETQYF
TRBV7-2	TRBJ1-6	TRBD1	few	TGTGCCAGCAGCTCGACAGGGGATTGGAATTCACCCCTCCACTTT	CASSSTGDWNSPLHF
TRBV11-3	TRBJ2-1	TRBD2	-	TGTGCCAGCAGCTTAGAGGGGGGGTCCCATGAGCAGTTCTTC	CASSLEGGSHEQFF
TRBV4-1	TRBJ1-3	TRBD1	-	TGCGCCAGCAGCCCGAGGGGCGACAGGGGAGATTCAGGGTCTGGAAACACCATATATTTT	CASSPRGDRGDSGSGNTIYF
TRBV4-1	TRBJ1-3	-	-	TGCGCCAGCAGCCAAGACGTGAGGGTTTACTCTGGAAACACCATATATTTT	CASSQDVRVYSGNTIYF
TRBV9	TRBJ2-5	TRBD2	-	TGTGCCAGCAGCGTTCGGGCCTCGGGAGGGGAGACCCAGTACTTC	CASSVRASGGETQYF
TRBV28	TRBJ2-3	TRBD2	-	TGTGCCAGCAGTCCCTCTAGCGGGGGGAGCACAGATACGCAGTATTTT	CASSPSSGGSTDTQYF
TRBV11-1	TRBJ1-2	TRBD1	-	TGTGCCAGCAGGGGGACAGATGGCTACACCTTC	CASRGTDGYTF
TRBV3-1/TRBV3-2	TRBJ2-7	TRBD2	-	TGTGCCACCTCACTAGCGGGGGCTACCTACGAGCAGTACTTC	CATSLAGATYEQYF
TRBV3-1/TRBV3-2	TRBJ2-7	-	-	TGTGCCAGCAGCCCACCACTCGACGAGCAGTACTTC	CASSPPLDEQYF
TRBV18	TRBJ1-5	TRBD1	once	TGTGCCAGCTCATCTACAGGGGCAGCTCAGCCCCAGCATTTT	CASSSTGAAQPQHF